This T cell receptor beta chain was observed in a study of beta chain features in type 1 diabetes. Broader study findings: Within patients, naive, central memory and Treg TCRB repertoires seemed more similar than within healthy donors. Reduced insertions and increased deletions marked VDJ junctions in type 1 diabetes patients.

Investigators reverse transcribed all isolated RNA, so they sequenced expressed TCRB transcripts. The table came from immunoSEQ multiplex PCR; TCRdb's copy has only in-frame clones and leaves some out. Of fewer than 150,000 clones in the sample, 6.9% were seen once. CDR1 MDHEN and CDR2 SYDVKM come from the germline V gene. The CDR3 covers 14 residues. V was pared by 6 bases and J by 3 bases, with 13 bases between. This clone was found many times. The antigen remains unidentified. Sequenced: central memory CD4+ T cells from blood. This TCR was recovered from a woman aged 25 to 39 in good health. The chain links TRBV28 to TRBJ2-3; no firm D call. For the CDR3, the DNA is TGTGCCAGCAGCGCCCCACCGAGGACAGATACGCAGTATTTT. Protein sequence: CASSAPPRTDTQYF.